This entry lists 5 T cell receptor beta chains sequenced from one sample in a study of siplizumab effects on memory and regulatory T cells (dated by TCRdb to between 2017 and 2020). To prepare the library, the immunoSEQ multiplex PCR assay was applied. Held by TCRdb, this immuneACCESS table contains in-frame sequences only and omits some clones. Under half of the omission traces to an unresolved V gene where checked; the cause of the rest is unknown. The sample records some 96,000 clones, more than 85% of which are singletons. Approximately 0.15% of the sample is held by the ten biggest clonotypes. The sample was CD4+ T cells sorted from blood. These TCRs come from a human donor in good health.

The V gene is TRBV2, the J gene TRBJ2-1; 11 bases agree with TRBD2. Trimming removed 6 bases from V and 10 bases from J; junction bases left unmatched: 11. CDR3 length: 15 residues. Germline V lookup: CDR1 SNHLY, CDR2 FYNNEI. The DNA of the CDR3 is TGTGCCAGCAGAGACGGGACTAGCGGTACAATGGAGCAGTTCTTC. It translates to CASRDGTSGTMEQFF. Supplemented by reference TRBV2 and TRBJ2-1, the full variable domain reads EPEVTQTPSHQVTQMGQEVILRCVPISNHLYFYWYRQILGQKVEFLVSFYNNEISEKSEIFDDQFSVERPDGSNFTLKIRSTKLEDSAMYFCASRDGTSGTMEQFFGPGTRLTVL.

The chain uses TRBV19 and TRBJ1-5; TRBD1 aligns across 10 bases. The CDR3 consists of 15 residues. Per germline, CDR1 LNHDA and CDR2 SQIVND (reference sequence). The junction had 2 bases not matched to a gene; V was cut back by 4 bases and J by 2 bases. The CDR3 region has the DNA TGTGCCAGTAGTACCGGGACAGGGGGCAATCAGCCCCAGCATTTT. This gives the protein CASSTGTGGNQPQHF.

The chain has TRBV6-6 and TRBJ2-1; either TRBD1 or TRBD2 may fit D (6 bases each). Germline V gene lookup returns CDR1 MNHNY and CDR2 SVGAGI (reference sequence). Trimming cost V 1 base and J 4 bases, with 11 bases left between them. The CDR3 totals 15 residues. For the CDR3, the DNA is TGTGCCAGCAGTTACTGGGGGGCCATGTACAATGAGCAGTTCTTC. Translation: CASSYWGAMYNEQFF.

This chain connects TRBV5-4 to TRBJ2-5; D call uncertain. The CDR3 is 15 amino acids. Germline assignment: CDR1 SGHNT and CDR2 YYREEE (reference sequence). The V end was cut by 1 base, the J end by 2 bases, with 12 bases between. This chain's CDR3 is CASSLKLNEQETQYF. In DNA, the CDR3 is TGTGCCAGCAGCTTGAAGTTGAACGAACAAGAGACCCAGTACTTC.

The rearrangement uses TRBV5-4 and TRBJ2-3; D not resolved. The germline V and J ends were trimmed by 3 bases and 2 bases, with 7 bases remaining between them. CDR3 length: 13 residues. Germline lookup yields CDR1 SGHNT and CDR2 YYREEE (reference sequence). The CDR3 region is CASSSRPTDTQYF. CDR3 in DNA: TGTGCCAGCAGCTCCCGACCCACAGATACGCAGTATTTT.